One sample yielded the 32 T cell receptor beta chains listed below, sequenced in a study of blood T cell repertoires in COVID-19. Profiled with immunoSEQ multiplex PCR; TCRdb holds only in-frame clones, not every one. The table shows about 54,000 clones, with 85% to 95% occurring only once. Sequenced: peripheral blood. These receptors came from a man in his fifties or sixties with acute or convalescent COVID-19.

The rearrangement joins TRBV19 to TRBJ1-2; tentative D call: TRBD1 (5 bases). The V end lost 2 bases, the J end lost 6 bases, and 13 bases lay between the germline ends. This CDR3 is 14 amino acids long. The germline V gene has CDR1 LNHDA and CDR2 SQIVND (reference sequence). DNA for the CDR3: TGTGCCAGTAGTATATTAGGGGAATTCCATGGCTACACCTTC. Protein product: CASSILGEFHGYTF.

CDR3: CASSQDRGLAGVYEQFF. CDR3 nucleotides: TGTGCCAGCAGCCAAGATCGCGGACTAGCGGGAGTCTATGAGCAGTTCTTC. The rearrangement joins TRBV3-1 (or the pseudogene TRBV3-2) to TRBJ2-1; 13 nucleotides align to TRBD2. Trimming at V came to 0 bases and at J to 8 bases, leaving 7 bases not matched to a gene. The CDR3 sequence is 17 residues long. Germline V gene data show CDR1 as LGHDT and CDR2 as YNNKEL (reference sequence).

This chain uses TRBV10-3 with TRBJ2-2; no clear D. V lost 3 bases and J lost 5, with 7 bases in between. CDR1 ENHRY and CDR2 SYGVKD come from the germline V gene. This CDR3 spans 13 amino acids. CDR3 sequence reads: CAISDPGTGELFF. Written as DNA, the CDR3 is TGTGCCATCAGTGACCCCGGGACCGGGGAGCTGTTTTTT.

The chain employs TRBV27 and TRBJ1-2, with 9 bases fitting TRBD1. The CDR3 runs to 17 residues. Trimming removed 6 bases from V and 1 base from J; junction bases left unmatched: 12. CDR1 and CDR2 (germline): MNHEY, SMNVEV (reference sequence). As DNA, the CDR3 is TGTGCCAGCAGAAAACAGGGGGCCCTCGAACATAACTATGGCTACACCTTC. Encoded protein: CASRKQGALEHNYGYTF.

V gene TRBV11-3 combines with J gene TRBJ2-5, with 9 bases lining up with TRBD2. With 5 bases clipped from V and 1 base from J, the junction kept 5 bases outside the gene matches. CDR3 length: 15 residues. Germline V gives CDR1 SGHNT, CDR2 YENEEA. The CDR3 coding sequence is TGTGCCAGCAGCCCTAGCGGGGTAACCCAAGAGACCCAGTACTTC. It translates to CASSPSGVTQETQYF.

V is TRBV10-3 and J is TRBJ2-1, with TRBD1 matching over 8 bases. Trimming cost V 4 bases and J 3 bases; bases outside gene matches: 8. The CDR3 sequence is 16 residues long. The germline gives CDR1 ENHRY, CDR2 SYGVKD. CDR3 sequence reads: CAISGSTGQDYNEQFF. Written as DNA, the CDR3 is TGTGCCATCAGTGGGTCGACGGGACAGGACTACAATGAGCAGTTCTTC.

The rearrangement links TRBV18 to TRBJ2-1; D is perhaps TRBD2 (6 bases). V was shortened by 3 bases and J by 8 bases, with 17 bases between the two germline ends. The CDR3 consists of 15 residues. The germline gives CDR1 KGHSH, CDR2 LQKENI. CDR3 in amino acids: CASSPVGRWGDEQFF. The CDR3 DNA sequence: TGTGCCAGCTCACCTGTAGGGAGATGGGGGGATGAGCAGTTCTTC.

This rearrangement joins TRBV5-1 to TRBJ1-1, with D possibly being TRBD1 (5 bases). CDR1 is SGHRS, CDR2 YFSETQ, per germline. The length of the CDR3 is 13 residues. The V and J ends lost 4 bases and 0 bases respectively, with 7 bases between them. The DNA for the CDR3 is TGCGCCAGCAGCGTACAGGTGAACACTGAAGCTTTCTTT. This translates into CASSVQVNTEAFF.

This clone was picked up a small number of times. J is TRBJ1-6 and V is TRBV2; D might be TRBD1 (5 bases). This CDR3 has 12 residues. V dropped 5 bases and J dropped 9 bases, with 8 bases sitting between them. In germline, CDR1 is SNHLY, CDR2 FYNNEI. The CDR3 spells CASSSRVSPLHF. CDR3 nucleotides: TGTGCCAGCAGTTCCAGGGTTTCACCCCTCCACTTT.

The chain recombines TRBV19 with TRBJ1-1; no clear D gene. Germline CDR1 reads LNHDA; CDR2 reads SQIVND (reference sequence). Trimming shortened V by 6 bases and J by 1 base, and 9 bases separated the two germline ends. The CDR3 totals 13 residues. CDR3 in amino acids: CASSRSGNTEAFF. In nucleotides, the CDR3 is TGTGCCAGTAGCCGGTCGGGGAACACTGAAGCTTTCTTT.

J is TRBJ2-7 and V is TRBV5-1; TRBD2 matches at 9 bases. The junction had 4 bases not matched to a gene; V was cut back by 0 bases and J by 3 bases. The length of the CDR3 is 15 residues. The germline CDR1 and CDR2 sequences are SGHRS and YFSETQ. CDR3 sequence reads: CASSLGLAELYEQYF. CDR3 DNA sequence: TGCGCCAGCAGCTTGGGACTAGCGGAGCTCTACGAGCAGTACTTC.

This clone was seen a single time. The CDR3 bases are TGTGCCAGTGTAGCGGGAGGCTCCTACAATGAGCAGTTCTTC. This codes for CASVAGGSYNEQFF. V usage is TRBV19 and J usage is TRBJ2-1, with 10 bases that match TRBD2. Germline V gene lookup returns CDR1 LNHDA and CDR2 SQIVND (reference sequence). V lost 8 bases, J lost 0 bases, and 1 base stayed unmatched. There are 14 residues in the CDR3. Supplemented by reference TRBV19 and TRBJ2-1, the full variable domain reads DGGITQSPKYLFRKEGQNVTLSCEQNLNHDAMYWYRQDPGQGLRLIYYSQIVNDFQKGDIAEGYSVSREKKESFPLTVTSAQKNPTAFYLCASVAGGSYNEQFFGPGTRLTVL.

The J gene is TRBJ2-7, the V gene TRBV6-5, with D maybe TRBD1 (6 bases). The CDR3 length is 13 residues. The V gene lost 10 bases and the J gene lost 2 bases, with 15 bases spanning the gap. In germline, CDR1 is MNHEY, CDR2 SVGAGI. CDR3 region: CATRTGKPYEQYF. In DNA form, the CDR3 reads TGTGCCACCCGAACAGGGAAACCCTACGAGCAGTACTTC.

The CDR3 here is CASSLGQGGTEAFF. Written as DNA, the CDR3 is TGCGCCAGCAGCCTGGGACAGGGGGGCACTGAAGCTTTCTTT. The genes are TRBV4-1 and TRBJ1-1, with 11 bases lining up with TRBD1. In germline, CDR1 is MGHRA, CDR2 YSYEKL. The CDR3 contains 14 residues. V shed 4 bases and J 4 bases; nucleotides not matched to a gene: 2.

This rearrangement joins TRBV6-1 to TRBJ1-6; possibly TRBD1 for D (5 bases). The CDR3 sequence is 17 residues long. Trimming took 1 base from V and 7 from J, leaving 17 bases between them. CDR1 is MNHNS, CDR2 SASEGT, per germline. CDR3 loop: CASSEGPPPTVNSPLHF. As DNA, the CDR3 is TGTGCCAGCAGTGAAGGGCCTCCCCCGACAGTAAATTCACCCCTCCACTTT.

CDR3 sequence (DNA): TGTGCCAGCCAACGGGGGGAGTTGAACACTGAAGCTTTCTTT. Its translation is CASQRGELNTEAFF. The V and J genes are TRBV21-1 and TRBJ1-1. TRBV21-1 is labeled a pseudogene. The CDR3 has 14 amino acids.

The chain uses TRBV4-1 and TRBJ1-1, with 12 nucleotides matching TRBD1. CDR1 is MGHRA and CDR2 is YSYEKL in the germline V gene. V shed 0 bases and J 11 bases; nucleotides not matched to a gene: 13. The CDR3 has 17 residues. CDR3 DNA sequence: TGCGCCAGCAGCCAAGAAGGGACAGGGGGCGTCAGATCCGAGGCTTTCTTT. It encodes CASSQEGTGGVRSEAFF.

The chain employs TRBV18 and TRBJ1-2; D uncertain. Germline V gene sequence: CDR1 KGHSH, CDR2 LQKENI. Trimming took off 3 bases at V and 4 bases at J, with 18 bases between the two ends. The CDR3 is 16 amino acids. CDR3 residues: CASSPPAAGVFYGYTF. The CDR3 DNA follows: TGTGCCAGCTCACCCCCGGCAGCGGGTGTTTTCTATGGCTACACCTTC.

The chain joins TRBV7-2 to TRBJ2-1; TRBD2 matches 13 bases. The CDR3 has 18 residues. V lost 3 bases, J lost 8 bases, and 13 bases stayed unmatched. Germline V gene data show CDR1 as SGHTA and CDR2 as FQGNSA. The CDR3 sequence is CASSFLLAGGRGSDEQFF. The CDR3 DNA sequence: TGTGCCAGCAGCTTTCTACTAGCGGGAGGGAGGGGTTCGGATGAGCAGTTCTTC.

This clone was counted once. This chain joins TRBV19 and TRBJ1-2, with D hard to call. Trimming took 7 bases from V and 6 from J, leaving 12 bases between them. Germline loops: CDR1 LNHDA, CDR2 SQIVND (reference sequence). The CDR3 loop spans 12 amino acids. CDR3 residues: CASISGEHGYTF. In DNA, the CDR3 is TGTGCCAGTATATCTGGGGAGCATGGCTACACCTTC.

Only one count was recorded for this clone. This chain joins TRBV7-9 and TRBJ2-7, with 7 positions matching TRBD2. In germline, CDR1 is SEHNR, CDR2 FQNEAQ (reference sequence). The CDR3 totals 15 residues. V shed 0 bases and J 5 bases; nucleotides not matched to a gene: 7. The CDR3 DNA reads as TGTGCCAGCAGCTTAGCGGCGGGAGTTCGCCACGAGCAGTACTTC. It yields the protein CASSLAAGVRHEQYF.

The V gene is TRBV4-1, the J gene TRBJ2-2, with D perhaps TRBD2 (5 bases). Trimming stripped 4 bases from V and 0 bases from J, with 15 bases between. The CDR3 is 17 amino acids. Germline lookup yields CDR1 MGHRA and CDR2 YSYEKL. The chain's CDR3 is CASSPKFGVANTGELFF. The CDR3 DNA reads as TGCGCCAGCAGCCCTAAGTTCGGGGTAGCGAACACCGGGGAGCTGTTTTTT.

The J gene is TRBJ1-2, the V gene TRBV9, with D perhaps matching TRBD1 (5 bases). CDR3 length: 14 residues. The germline gives CDR1 SGDLS, CDR2 YYNGEE. The V end lost 0 bases, the J end lost 4 bases, and 10 bases lay between the germline ends. The CDR3 loop reads CASSVDGTAYGYTF. For the CDR3, the DNA is TGTGCCAGCAGCGTAGACGGGACTGCCTATGGCTACACCTTC.

This chain links TRBV2 with TRBJ2-5, with 9 bases aligning to TRBD2. The CDR3 extends over 15 amino acids. Per the germline V gene, CDR1 is SNHLY and CDR2 is FYNNEI. V lost 6 bases, J lost 2 bases, and 7 bases stayed unmatched. The CDR3 sequence is CASRATTSGQETQYF. The CDR3 DNA is TGTGCCAGCAGAGCCACGACTAGCGGACAAGAGACCCAGTACTTC.

The chain has TRBV4-1 and TRBJ2-1; 7 bases line up with TRBD2. This CDR3 has 16 amino acids. V was clipped by 1 base and J by 8 bases; unmatched bases: 11. Germline V gives CDR1 MGHRA, CDR2 YSYEKL. CDR3 region: CASSQVRGRAGDEQFF. The DNA of the CDR3 is TGCGCCAGCAGCCAAGTACGTGGGAGGGCCGGGGATGAGCAGTTCTTC.

The CDR3 loop reads CASSQGQGPSPLHF. DNA of the CDR3: TGTGCCAGCAGCCAAGGACAGGGGCCATCACCCCTCCACTTT. The gene calls are TRBV3-1 (or the pseudogene TRBV3-2) and TRBJ1-6; 8 bases agree with TRBD1. The J segment lost 10 bases and the V segment lost 1 base, leaving 3 bases of the junction unmatched. Per the germline V gene, CDR1 is LGHDT and CDR2 is YNNKEL (reference sequence). The CDR3 spans 14 residues.

The CDR3 reads CASSTGTGNTQYF. For the CDR3, the DNA is TGTGCCAGCAGCACCGGGACAGGGAATACCCAGTACTTC. The chain is built from TRBV11-3 and TRBJ2-5; 9 bases match TRBD1. The CDR3 is 13 amino acids. Germline CDR1 and CDR2: SGHNT and YENEEA. The trim removed 5 bases at V and 8 bases at J, leaving 6 bases unmatched.

The V gene is TRBV19, the J gene TRBJ2-4, with 7 bases aligning to TRBD1. This CDR3 is 14 amino acids long. With V trimmed by 5 bases and J by 1 base, 2 bases remained unmatched. The germline CDR1 and CDR2 sequences are LNHDA and SQIVND (reference sequence). CDR3 DNA: TGTGCCAGTAGTCCACAGGGGGCCAAAAACATTCAGTACTTC. The encoded protein is CASSPQGAKNIQYF.

In its sample, this clone was seen once. This chain joins TRBV9 and TRBJ2-3, with TRBD2 as a possible D gene (6 bases). Per the germline V gene, CDR1 is SGDLS and CDR2 is YYNGEE. V lost 3 bases to trimming and J lost 5 bases, with 19 bases between them. This CDR3 is 16 amino acids long. DNA for the CDR3: TGTGCCAGCAGCGAGAGGGGTAGGAGGGAGAGAGATACGCAGTATTTT. This gives the protein CASSERGRRERDTQYF.

This clone was detected once. The chain carries TRBV6-5 and TRBJ2-7; perhaps TRBD1 as D (6 bases). The CDR3 length is 11 residues. CDR1 MNHEY and CDR2 SVGAGI come from the germline V gene. V gave up 7 bases and J gave up 4 bases, with 8 bases separating them. The CDR3 reads CASTQGYEQYF. The DNA for the CDR3 is TGTGCCAGCACCCAGGGGTACGAGCAGTACTTC.

The chain combines TRBV11-3 with TRBJ1-1; no clear D. The CDR3 loop spans 13 amino acids. Trimming took off 2 bases at V and 4 bases at J, with 8 bases between the two ends. Germline loops: CDR1 SGHNT, CDR2 YENEEA. CDR3 DNA sequence: TGTGCCAGCAGCTTAATGAGGGTCACTGAAGCTTTCTTT. This gives the protein CASSLMRVTEAFF.

The chain joins TRBV7-2 to TRBJ2-3, with 7 bases lining up with TRBD1. CDR3 length equals 14 residues. Germline V gene data show CDR1 as SGHTA and CDR2 as FQGNSA. Trimming took 6 bases from V and 1 from J; bases not matched to a gene: 4. CDR3 sequence: CASRNTGGTDTQYF. The CDR3 DNA reads as TGTGCCAGCAGGAACACAGGGGGCACAGATACGCAGTATTTT.